The 32 T cell receptor beta chains in this list originate from one sample, sequenced in a study of T cell repertoires in cytomegalovirus infection. TCRdb recomputed calls from the reads with MiXCR, one row per CDR3 protein. The sample has around 360,000 distinct CDR3 sequences; about 35% are singletons. No antigen has been identified for these receptors. The material was cultured PBMCs, obtained from culture after CMV antigen stimulation. These receptors were obtained from a human donor in good health (CMV status not recorded). Some clones in this sample may be carry-over from other donors' samples.

This chain connects TRBV29-1 to TRBJ2-3, with 8 bases identical to TRBD1. The CDR3 has 14 amino acids. In germline, CDR1 is SQVTM, CDR2 ANQGSEA. The J segment lost 4 bases and the V segment lost 6 bases, leaving 9 bases of the junction unmatched. The CDR3 region is CSVRTGTGADTQYF. CDR3 sequence (DNA): TGCAGCGTCCGAACCGGGACAGGCGCAGATACGCAGTATTTT.

This clonotype was detected a few times. The V call is TRBV7-2, the J call TRBJ2-7, with 8 bases lining up with TRBD1. CDR3 length: 14 amino acids. V shed 2 bases and J 4 bases; nucleotides not matched to a gene: 4. Germline loops: CDR1 SGHTA, CDR2 FQGNSA. The CDR3 spells CASSLTGGRYEQYV. In nucleotides, the CDR3 is TGTGCCAGCAGCTTAACAGGGGGTAGGTACGAGCAGTACGTC.

This clonotype turned up a few times. V is TRBV7-2 and J is TRBJ1-1; 11 nucleotides agree with TRBD1. CDR1 and CDR2 from the germline V gene are SGHTA and FQGNSA. This CDR3 has 16 amino acids. V lost 5 bases, J lost 0 bases, and 5 bases stayed unmatched. In nucleotides, the CDR3 is TGTGCCAGCAGCCCGAGGACAGGGGGCCTGAACACTGAAGCTTTCTTT. It is translated as CASSPRTGGLNTEAFF.

The chain couples TRBV6-6 to TRBJ2-5, with TRBD2 matching over 11 bases. The trim removed 5 bases at V and 4 bases at J, leaving 6 bases unmatched. Germline lookup yields CDR1 MNHNY and CDR2 SVGAGI (reference sequence). This CDR3 is 15 amino acids long. The CDR3 loop reads CASSQGLAGGETQYF. The CDR3 region has the DNA TGTGCCAGCAGTCAAGGACTAGCGGGCGGAGAGACCCAGTACTTC.

The chain employs TRBV19 and TRBJ1-1, with a weak D call TRBD1 (5 bases). The CDR3 is 14 residues long. The germline CDR1 and CDR2 sequences are LNHDA and SQIVND (reference sequence). The ends were cut back, 5 bases at V and 0 bases at J, with 10 bases in the middle. The CDR3 region is CASSWGILNTEAFF. CDR3 nucleotide sequence: TGTGCCAGTAGTTGGGGGATTTTGAACACTGAAGCTTTCTTT.

There are a few counts of this clonotype. This chain links TRBV11-3 with TRBJ1-5, with D tentatively TRBD1 (5 bases). The V gene's germline CDR1 is SGHNT and CDR2 YENEEA. This CDR3 region has 17 residues. Trimming pared 1 base from V and 2 bases from J, leaving 15 bases between. Written as DNA, the CDR3 is TGTGCCAGCAGCTTAGTCCGCAGGGTTTATCGCAATCAGCCCCAGCATTTT. It encodes CASSLVRRVYRNQPQHF.

The chain links TRBV12-5 to TRBJ2-1; 9 bases are shared with TRBD2. V dropped 4 bases and J dropped 9; count of bases not matched to a gene: 10. CDR1 is LGHNT, CDR2 FRNRAP, per germline. This CDR3 is 15 amino acids long. CDR3 bases: TGTGCTAGTGGTTCGGCGCGTAGCGGGAGTAGTGAGCAGTTCTTC. As protein: CASGSARSGSSEQFF.

A single count supports this clonotype. The chain is built from TRBV20-1 and TRBJ2-3, with D possibly being TRBD2 (6 bases). From germline, CDR1 is DFQATT and CDR2 SNEGSKA (reference sequence). Trimming pared 4 bases from V and 0 bases from J, leaving 11 bases between. This CDR3 contains 14 residues. CDR3 sequence reads: CSANSGSSTDTQYF. CDR3 DNA sequence: TGCAGTGCTAATAGCGGTTCTAGCACAGATACGCAGTATTTT.

This clonotype was counted ten times or more. This rearrangement joins TRBV7-2 to TRBJ2-5; the D is unclear. The CDR3 length is 11 residues. Germline loops: CDR1 SGHTA, CDR2 FQGNSA. The V and J ends lost 2 bases and 3 bases respectively, with 1 base between them. The CDR3 region is CASSLKETQYF. The DNA for the CDR3 is TGTGCCAGCAGCTTAAAAGAGACCCAGTACTTC.

This clonotype was detected only a few times. The chain couples TRBV14 to TRBJ1-5; D is possibly TRBD1 (5 bases). CDR1 SGHDN and CDR2 FVKESK come from the germline V gene. The CDR3 length is 18 residues. Trimming left V 0 bases short and J 1 base short, with 16 bases between. The CDR3 protein is CASSQDNWGGDSNQPQHF. The CDR3 nucleotides read TGTGCCAGCAGCCAAGACAATTGGGGGGGTGACAGCAATCAGCCCCAGCATTTT.

This clonotype showed up just a few times. This chain uses TRBV4-3 with TRBJ1-1, with D unresolved. The CDR3 loop spans 14 amino acids. CDR1 LGHNA and CDR2 YSLEER come from the germline V gene. Trimming took off 3 bases at V and 1 base at J, with 9 bases between the two ends. The CDR3 DNA reads as TGCGCCAGCAGCCACGTAATAGGGAACACTGAAGCTTTCTTT. It encodes CASSHVIGNTEAFF.

J is TRBJ2-7 and V is TRBV6-6; 8 positions match TRBD2. CDR3 size: 14 residues. Trimming removed 3 bases from V and 7 bases from J; junction bases left unmatched: 8. CDR1 is MNHNY, CDR2 SVGAGI, per germline (reference sequence). The CDR3 region is CASSYLAGLREQYF. The CDR3 nucleotides are TGTGCCAGCAGTTATCTAGCGGGCCTGCGGGAGCAGTACTTC.

For the CDR3, the DNA is TGTGCCTGGAGTTCCATCCTAGCGTGGGACAATGAGCAGTTCTTC. Translation: CAWSSILAWDNEQFF. This chain links TRBV30 with TRBJ2-1, with a tentative D call TRBD2 (6 bases). The CDR3 is 15 amino acids. The germline CDR1 and CDR2 sequences are GTSNPN and SVGIG (reference sequence). V shed 2 bases and J shed 5 bases, with 16 bases lying between them.

The V gene is TRBV5-5, the J gene TRBJ2-5, with D hard to call. CDR1 is SGHKS, CDR2 YYEKEE, per germline (reference sequence). CDR3 length: 14 residues. V lost 2 bases, J lost 1 base, and 9 bases lay in between. CDR3 region: CASSFGVLQETQYF. CDR3 nucleotides: TGTGCCAGCAGCTTTGGTGTTCTCCAAGAGACCCAGTACTTC.

This clonotype was observed many times. This chain links TRBV28 with TRBJ1-5; 10 positions agree with TRBD1. The CDR3 consists of 17 residues. V lost 5 bases, J lost 0 bases, and 7 bases stayed unmatched. Germline V gives CDR1 MDHEN, CDR2 SYDVKM. The CDR3 DNA reads as TGTGCCAGCAGTAGATCGGGACAGGGGTATAGCAATCAGCCCCAGCATTTT. It codes for CASSRSGQGYSNQPQHF.

In this sample, this clonotype turned up a few times. V gene TRBV7-6 combines with J gene TRBJ1-6; D call uncertain. The V and J ends lost 5 bases and 9 bases respectively, with 11 bases between them. There are 13 residues in the CDR3. Germline V gene lookup returns CDR1 SGHVS and CDR2 FNYEAQ. The CDR3 nucleotides read TGTGCCAGCAGCCCGTCGGTGGGTTCACCCCTCCACTTT. It is translated as CASSPSVGSPLHF.

This chain connects TRBV5-4 to TRBJ2-1, with D perhaps matching TRBD2 (6 bases). Germline V gives CDR1 SGHNT, CDR2 YYREEE (reference sequence). CDR3 length equals 13 residues. Trimming shortened V by 4 bases and J by 3 bases, and 8 bases separated the two germline ends. CDR3: CASSQTSYNEQFF. The CDR3 nucleotides read TGTGCCAGCAGCCAGACTAGCTACAATGAGCAGTTCTTC.

V is TRBV6-2 or TRBV6-3 and J is TRBJ2-1, with D tentatively TRBD2 (7 bases). V was pared by 7 bases and J by 7 bases, with 32 bases between. The CDR3 consists of 19 residues. Germline loops: CDR1 MNHEY, CDR2 SVGEGT. The DNA for the CDR3 is TGTGCCAGCACCCCCTGGGCGGGAGCACTTCGGGGGCGGAGTAATGAGCAGTTCTTC. Translated, it gives CASTPWAGALRGRSNEQFF.

This clonotype was counted at least ten times. The chain has TRBV12-3 or TRBV12-4 and TRBJ2-7, with D possibly called TRBD1 or TRBD2 (5 bases each). Deletions cut 7 bases from V and 3 bases from J, with 22 bases between. The CDR3 covers 16 residues. This CDR3 is CASTLGSGLMGYEQYF. The DNA of the CDR3 is TGTGCCAGCACCCTTGGGTCGGGGCTTATGGGCTACGAGCAGTACTTC.

The genes are TRBV6-6 and TRBJ2-5, with 9 bases that match TRBD2. J was trimmed by 1 base and V by 0 bases; bases with no gene match: 3. Germline-derived CDR1 and CDR2 are MNHNY and SVGAGI (reference sequence). The length of the CDR3 is 16 residues. CDR3 bases: TGTGCCAGCAGTTACTCTAGCGGGAGTGTCCAAGAGACCCAGTACTTC. Translating it yields CASSYSSGSVQETQYF.

The chain has TRBV5-1 and TRBJ1-2; TRBD1 agrees at 10 bases. There are 18 residues in the CDR3. Per germline, CDR1 SGHRS and CDR2 YFSETQ. V shed 0 bases and J 6 bases; nucleotides not matched to a gene: 14. For the CDR3, the DNA is TGCGCCAGCAGCTTGGTTGGGGACAGGGGCAAAATTGATGATGGCTACACCTTC. This codes for CASSLVGDRGKIDDGYTF.

A few counts support this clonotype. The chain combines TRBV7-2 with TRBJ1-3, with 10 bases aligning to TRBD1. Unmatched junction bases numbered 6, after V lost 5 bases and J lost 2 bases. The length of the CDR3 is 16 residues. Looked up from germline, CDR1 is SGHTA and CDR2 is FQGNSA. CDR3 coding DNA: TGTGCCAGCAGCCATGGGGGGACAGGGGCTGGAAACACCATATATTTT. It codes for CASSHGGTGAGNTIYF.

V gene TRBV12-3 or TRBV12-4 combines with J gene TRBJ1-3; D gene uncertain. The CDR3 runs 11 residues. Trimming removed 10 bases from V and 4 bases from J, with 8 bases in between. Written as DNA, the CDR3 is TGTGCCACCCGGCAAGGAAACACCATATATTTT. Translating gives CATRQGNTIYF.

This clonotype was counted only a few times. The chain is built from TRBV20-1 and TRBJ2-5; 7 positions match TRBD2. The junction had 5 bases not matched to a gene; V was cut back by 1 base and J by 3 bases. The CDR3 sequence is 14 residues long. Germline V lookup: CDR1 DFQATT, CDR2 SNEGSKA (reference sequence). DNA of the CDR3: TGCAGTGCTAGAGGATGGGGGGGGGAAGAGACCCAGTACTTC. Translation gives CSARGWGGEETQYF.

The chain employs TRBV13 and TRBJ2-2, with D perhaps being TRBD1 or TRBD2 (5 bases each). V lost 5 bases to trimming and J lost 0 bases, with 10 bases between them. Germline assignment: CDR1 PRHDT and CDR2 FYEKMQ (reference sequence). The CDR3 is made up of 15 amino acids. The CDR3 region has the DNA TGTGCCAGCAGCCCGGGACGGTCGAACACCGGGGAGCTGTTTTTT. This translates into CASSPGRSNTGELFF.

J is TRBJ2-1 and V is TRBV28; D may match TRBD1 or TRBD2 (5 bases each). The CDR3 runs 15 residues. Germline-derived CDR1 and CDR2 are MDHEN and SYDVKM. Trimming took off 6 bases at V and 5 bases at J, with 17 bases between the two ends. The CDR3 loop reads CASRSWWGPHNEQFF. In nucleotides, the CDR3 is TGTGCCAGCAGAAGTTGGTGGGGACCTCACAATGAGCAGTTCTTC.

CDR3: CASSPTGLDTQYF. The CDR3 DNA sequence: TGTGCCAGCAGCCCGACAGGGTTAGATACGCAGTATTTT. The V call is TRBV11-2, the J call TRBJ2-3, with TRBD1 matching over 7 bases. Per the germline V gene, CDR1 is SGHAT and CDR2 is FQNNGV. The CDR3 has 13 amino acids. Trimming took 5 bases from V and 5 from J; bases not matched to a gene: 4.

The rearrangement uses TRBV7-2 and TRBJ2-3; 12 positions agree with TRBD2. The ends lost 4 bases at V and 3 bases at J; junction bases unmatched: 8. Germline loops: CDR1 SGHTA, CDR2 FQGNSA. CDR3 length: 17 amino acids. The CDR3 reads CASSSRLAGGLTDTQYF. CDR3 DNA: TGTGCCAGCAGCTCGCGGCTAGCGGGAGGGCTGACAGATACGCAGTATTTT.

The V call is TRBV6-5, the J call TRBJ2-2; D is undetermined. V gave up 7 bases and J gave up 4 bases, with 10 bases separating them. This CDR3 is 13 amino acids long. Germline lookup yields CDR1 MNHEY and CDR2 SVGAGI. The CDR3 protein is CASNDWPTGELFF. CDR3 nucleotides: TGTGCCAGCAACGACTGGCCCACCGGGGAGCTGTTTTTT.

This chain connects TRBV6-2 or TRBV6-3 to TRBJ2-3; 7 bases are shared with TRBD2. The CDR3 spans 16 residues. Germline values: CDR1 MNHEY, CDR2 SVGEGT. The V segment lost 5 bases and the J segment 2 bases; nucleotides outside the gene matches: 10. The CDR3 nucleotides are TGTGCCAGCAGTCGTGCAGCGGGATTAATCACAGATACGCAGTATTTT. Protein sequence: CASSRAAGLITDTQYF.

The CDR3, as DNA: TGTGCCAGCAGTTATGGGACAGTTTACAATGAGCAGTTCTTC. Its translation: CASSYGTVYNEQFF. The chain has TRBV6-2 or TRBV6-3 and TRBJ2-1; 7 bases map to TRBD1. The CDR3 length is 14 residues. The V gene's germline CDR1 is MNHEY and CDR2 SVGEGT. V dropped 3 bases and J dropped 4; count of bases not matched to a gene: 3.

V is TRBV27 and J is TRBJ2-1; TRBD1 aligns across 8 bases. The CDR3 totals 13 residues. Germline V gene data show CDR1 as MNHEY and CDR2 as SMNVEV (reference sequence). V shed 1 base, J shed 9 bases, and the junction held 2 bases outside the gene matches. The CDR3 DNA is TGTGCCAGCAGTTTATTCAGGGGGCGTGAGCAGTTCTTC. This translates into CASSLFRGREQFF.